This TCR beta chain stems from a study of T cell responses to AZD1222 COVID-19 vaccine. Clones were sequenced by immunoSEQ multiplex PCR, and TCRdb holds only the in-frame ones, with some missing. The sample comprises over 85,000 clones, around 85% of which are singletons, and approximately 15% rests with the top ten. There are 14 residues in the CDR3. V lost 9 bases, J lost 2 bases, and 4 bases stayed unmatched. Germline V gene data show CDR1 as LNHDA and CDR2 as SQIVND (reference sequence). Broader study findings: Donors skewed white British and female; clonal diversity was possibly underestimated.

A note on this clone: The antigen remains unidentified.

The clonotype originates from an adult who received the AZD1222 COVID-19 vaccine. The sample in question was peripheral blood, obtained 28 days after the second AZD1222 dose. The V and J genes are TRBV19 and TRBJ2-3, with TRBD2 matching 11 bases. CDR3 sequence: CASSLAGDTDTQYF. As DNA, the CDR3 is TGTGCCAGCTCACTAGCGGGGGACACAGATACGCAGTATTTT.